The entry below describes one T cell receptor (beta chain). The target antigen is unknown. The data originate from a study of blood T cells in healthy people across ages. This CDR3 is 15 amino acids long. Germline CDR1 and CDR2: ENHRY and SYGVKD. Deletions cut 4 bases from V and 1 base from J, with 13 bases between. Study-wide points: The percentage of naive T cells correlated strongly with TCR beta diversity.

A second PCR of roughly 6 to 12 cycles used a sample-barcoded 5' primer and a J-beta primer mix. Sequencing of every sample gave 3 million or more CDR3-containing paired-end reads. MiXCR, run by TCRdb on the 5' RACE reads, gives a single entry per CDR3 protein. Altogether 850,000 or so distinct CDR3 sequences are present, about 30% being singletons, with the ten largest covering around 16%. Staff drew approximately 9.1 milliliters of peripheral blood from each donor. The TCR was taken from a woman older than 75 in good health. Source material: blood. This chain uses TRBV10-3 with TRBJ1-1; possibly TRBD1 for D (5 bases). For the CDR3, the DNA is TGTGCCATCAGTGCCAACGGGGGTGGGAACACTGAAGCTTTCTTT. It yields the protein CAISANGGGNTEAFF.